These 4 T cell receptor beta chains share one sample of origin, sequenced in a study of persistence of HIV-infected CD4 T cells. Nonspecific anti-CD3/anti-CD28 bead stimulation represents the broad CD4+ T cell repertoire. Responding CD4+ T cells were sorted by upregulation of both CD40 ligand and CD69. The libraries were made with immunoSEQ version 4 in survey mode. Sequencing used immunoSEQ multiplex PCR; TCRdb keeps in-frame clones, though not all of them. The sample shows 35,000 to 45,000 clones, 87% of them seen only once. These receptors are not linked to any known antigen. The specimen was CD4+ T cells sorted from PBMCs after approximately 18-hour stimulation, collected from a patient who received antiretroviral therapy. The origin of the receptors is an adult man with HIV who was CMV-seropositive.

This chain uses TRBV4-2 with TRBJ1-4; D remains unclear. Germline lookup yields CDR1 LGHNA and CDR2 YNFKEQ. This CDR3 spans 17 amino acids. Trimming took off 0 bases at V and 0 bases at J, with 11 bases between the two ends. CDR3 in amino acids: CASSQDRTESTNEKLFF. For the CDR3, the DNA is TGTGCCAGCAGCCAAGATCGTACCGAATCAACTAATGAAAAACTGTTTTTT.

This clone was observed once. This rearrangement joins TRBV3-1 (or the pseudogene TRBV3-2) to TRBJ2-4; D is perhaps TRBD1 (6 bases). CDR1 and CDR2 (germline): LGHDT, YNNKEL (reference sequence). The V end was cut by 2 bases, the J end by 9 bases, with 17 bases between. The CDR3 is made up of 15 amino acids. The DNA of the CDR3 is TGTGCCAGCAGCCAACGGGACACGTCCAGGAGCATTCAGTACTTC. Amino acid sequence: CASSQRDTSRSIQYF.

This clone is medium-sized in the sample. This chain joins TRBV7-5 and TRBJ2-7; the D call of TRBD1 is as the table states it, not checked on the DNA. TRBV7-5 is deemed a pseudogene. The CDR3 length is 14 residues. CDR3 DNA sequence: TGTGTCAGAAGCCCCCTGACAGGGTACGGCGAGCAGTACTTC. As protein: CVRSPLTGYGEQYF.

This chain connects TRBV6-6 to TRBJ2-7, with D possibly being TRBD1 (5 bases). V was clipped by 5 bases and J by 7 bases, with 12 bases between them. Germline CDR1 reads MNHNY; CDR2 reads SVGAGI (reference sequence). The length of the CDR3 is 12 residues. The CDR3 protein is CASSHQGGEQYF. Written as DNA, the CDR3 is TGTGCCAGCAGTCACCAGGGTGGGGAGCAGTACTTC.